Given below is one T cell receptor beta chain in context. Its antigen remains unknown. Stimulation used around 9.1 ug/mL lysate from CMV-infected fibroblasts. Memory cells lacking CD40L and CD69 with high CD45RO were sorted. Sequencing used immunoSEQ version 4 in survey mode. Some clones are missing from TCRdb's copy, which holds only in-frame ones; the method was immunoSEQ multiplex PCR. The sample lists 50,000 or so clones, approximately 72% seen once, with 2.5% to 3.5% in the top ten. This sample was taken from a study of persistence of HIV-infected CD4 T cells. V shed 1 base and J 1 base; nucleotides not matched to a gene: 2. Germline V CDR1 and CDR2: SGHNT, YYREEE (reference sequence). The CDR3 contains 15 residues.

The sequenced sample was CD4+ T cells sorted from PBMCs after approximately 19-hour stimulation, obtained from a patient who received antiretroviral therapy. This chain connects TRBV5-4 to TRBJ2-3; 8 nucleotides line up with TRBD2. This sequence was found in an adult man with HIV who was CMV-seropositive. The DNA for the CDR3 is TGTGCCAGCAGCTTGCGGGGGGGTCGCACAGATACGCAGTATTTT. Translated: CASSLRGGRTDTQYF. Filled out from reference TRBV5-4 and TRBJ2-3, the complete variable domain reads ETGVTQSPTHLIKTRGQQVTLRCSSQSGHNTVSWYQQALGQGPQFIFQYYREEENGRGNFPPRFSGLQFPNYSSELNVNALELDDSALYLCASSLRGGRTDTQYFGPGTRLTVL.